These T cell receptor beta chains were read from a single sample in a study of blood T cell repertoires in COVID-19. Some clones are missing from TCRdb's copy, which holds only in-frame ones; the method was immunoSEQ multiplex PCR. The sample shows under 95,000 clones, around nine tenths of them seen only once. Source material: peripheral blood. The source of these receptors is a man in his sixties with acute or convalescent COVID-19. Each CDR3 is given with its conserved first and last residue. Fields, in order: J gene, V gene, clone size, D gene, CDR3 DNA, CDR3 protein. The D gene is left open where the match is weak. Rows may omit the clone size; those that give it use once, few, many or a size class.

TRBJ1-2 TRBV4-3 . TRBD1 TGCGCCAGCAGCCAAGGACAGGGCGTCGGTGGCTACACCTTC CASSQGQGVGGYTF
TRBJ1-2 TRBV5-4 . . TGTGCCAGCAGTCGGTTGCTTTCTAACTATGGCTACACCTTC CASSRLLSNYGYTF
TRBJ1-2 TRBV7-2 . . TGTGCCAGCAGCTCGAGTGGCAGGGTGGGGAACACCTTC CASSSSGRVGNTF
TRBJ1-5 TRBV7-2 . . TGTGCCAGCAGCTCAAGGGGGGGGGCCAGTCAGCCCCAGCATTTT CASSSRGGASQPQHF
TRBJ2-3 TRBV5-1 . TRBD2 TGCGCCAGCAGCTTGGGGACTAGCGGGGGGGATACGCAGTATTTT CASSLGTSGGDTQYF
TRBJ1-4 TRBV6-6 once . TGTGCCAGTCGAGAAGGGGCTGAAAAACTGTTTTTT CASREGAEKLFF
TRBJ1-5 TRBV2 once . TGTGCCAGCAGTGAATCACAGATTAGCAATCAGCCCCAGCATTTT CASSESQISNQPQHF
TRBJ1-1 TRBV24-1 . TRBD1 TGTGCCACCGGGACAGGGGCTGAAGCTTTCTTT CATGTGAEAFF
TRBJ1-5 TRBV7-2 . . TGTGCCAGCAGCTTAACAGAAAATCAGCCCCAGCATTTT CASSLTENQPQHF
TRBJ2-7 TRBV7-2 . TRBD1 TGTGCCAGCAGCTTAATTACCAGGGGGCGCGAGCAGTACTTC CASSLITRGREQYF
TRBJ1-4 TRBV5-1 . TRBD1 TGCGCCAGCAGCTTGTCAGGGGGCGACGGTGAAAAACTGTTTTTT CASSLSGGDGEKLFF